One sample yielded the 8 T cell receptor beta chains listed below, sequenced in a study of long-term antiretroviral therapy in people with HIV. Survey-level immunoSEQ v3.0 assays were run. Produced via immunoSEQ multiplex PCR; TCRdb's table is partial and in-frame only. The sample records under 30,000 clones, about 88% being singletons. This sample comprised unsorted PBMCs, obtained 1.9 years after starting antiretroviral therapy. These receptors all stem from a woman younger than 45 with HIV.

The genes are TRBV12-5 and TRBJ2-7, with D unresolved. The CDR3 consists of 13 residues. Germline values: CDR1 LGHNT, CDR2 FRNRAP. V gave up 0 bases and J gave up 6 bases, with 9 bases separating them. DNA for the CDR3: TGTGCTAGTGGTTTGGTGTCCGGGTCCGAGCAGTACGTC. Protein product: CASGLVSGSEQYV.

This chain connects TRBV11-2 to TRBJ1-6; 8 nucleotides agree with TRBD1. Germline-derived CDR1 and CDR2 are SGHAT and FQNNGV. Losses at the gene ends were 5 bases for V and 8 bases for J; bases not matched to a gene: 5. The CDR3 is 14 residues long. In DNA, the CDR3 is TGTGCCAGCAGCCTGGACAGGGCTTATTCACCCCTCCACTTT. Amino acids: CASSLDRAYSPLHF. The full variable domain, its missing parts supplied by reference TRBV11-2 and TRBJ1-6, is EAGVAQSPRYKIIEKRQSVAFWCNPISGHATLYWYQQILGQGPKLLIQFQNNGVVDDSQLPKDRFSAERLKGVDSTLKIQPAKLEDSAVYLCASSLDRAYSPLHFGNGTRLTVT.

The rearrangement joins TRBV5-5 to TRBJ2-2; TRBD2 aligns across 7 bases. The trim removed 2 bases at V and 7 bases at J, leaving 5 bases unmatched. Per germline, CDR1 SGHKS and CDR2 YYEKEE (reference sequence). The CDR3 is 14 residues long. Written as DNA, the CDR3 is TGTGCCAGCAGCTTACGATCGGGGGGCGGGGAGCTGTTTTTT. Translated, it gives CASSLRSGGGELFF.

A single count supports this clone. The chain is built from TRBV6-5 and TRBJ2-2; D possibly corresponds to TRBD1 (6 bases). V was cut by 7 bases and J by 4 bases, with 13 bases left in between. In germline, CDR1 is MNHEY, CDR2 SVGAGI. The CDR3 is 14 amino acids. DNA of the CDR3: TGTGCCAGCAAGGTACAGGGTACCACCGGGGAGCTGTTTTTT. Amino acids: CASKVQGTTGELFF.

CDR3 residues: CAWSNGGQGKNIQYF. As DNA, the CDR3 is TGTGCCTGGAGTAACGGGGGACAGGGAAAAAACATTCAGTACTTC. The V and J genes are TRBV30 and TRBJ2-4; 9 nucleotides line up with TRBD1. Germline CDR1 reads GTSNPN; CDR2 reads SVGIG (reference sequence). J lost 4 bases, V lost 2 bases, and 6 bases had no gene match. The CDR3 loop spans 15 amino acids.

The V call is TRBV5-8, the J call TRBJ1-1, with TRBD1 identical over 8 bases. The CDR3 covers 18 residues. Germline V gene lookup returns CDR1 SGHTS and CDR2 YDEGEE. The trim removed 1 base at V and 4 bases at J, leaving 15 bases unmatched. CDR3 in DNA: TGTGCCAGCAGCTTGAGTCGGAGGATACAGGGGGAGAGCACTGAAGCTTTCTTT. Its translation: CASSLSRRIQGESTEAFF.

This chain joins TRBV28 and TRBJ1-5, with no clear D. The V end was cut by 5 bases, the J end by 1 base, with 27 bases between. The length of the CDR3 is 20 residues. CDR1 is MDHEN and CDR2 is SYDVKM in the germline V gene. CDR3 in DNA: TGTGCCAGCAGTCCTTATTGGGTGGATAAAGGAAGGGTGAGCAATCAGCCCCAGCATTTT. It encodes CASSPYWVDKGRVSNQPQHF.

V and J are TRBV28 and TRBJ1-2, with TRBD1 matching over 11 bases. There are 16 residues in the CDR3. The germline gives CDR1 MDHEN, CDR2 SYDVKM. The J segment lost 8 bases and the V segment lost 5 bases, leaving 13 bases of the junction unmatched. Here the CDR3 reads CASSPGTGGASVGYTF. The CDR3 DNA reads TGTGCCAGCAGTCCCGGGACAGGGGGGGCTTCGGTCGGCTACACCTTC.